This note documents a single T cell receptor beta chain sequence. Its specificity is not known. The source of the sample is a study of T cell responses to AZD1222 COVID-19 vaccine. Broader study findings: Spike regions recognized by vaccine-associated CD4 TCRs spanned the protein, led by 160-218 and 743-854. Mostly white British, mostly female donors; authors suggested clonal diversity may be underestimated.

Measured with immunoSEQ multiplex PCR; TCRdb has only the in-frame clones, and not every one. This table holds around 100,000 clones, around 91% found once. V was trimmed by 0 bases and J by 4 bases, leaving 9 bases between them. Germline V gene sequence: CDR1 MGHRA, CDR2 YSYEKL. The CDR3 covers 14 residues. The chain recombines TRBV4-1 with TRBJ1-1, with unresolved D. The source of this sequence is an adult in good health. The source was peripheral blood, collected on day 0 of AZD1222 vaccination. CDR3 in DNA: TGCGCCAGCAGCCAAGAAAGGATGGGCACTGAAGCTTTCTTT. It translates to CASSQERMGTEAFF.